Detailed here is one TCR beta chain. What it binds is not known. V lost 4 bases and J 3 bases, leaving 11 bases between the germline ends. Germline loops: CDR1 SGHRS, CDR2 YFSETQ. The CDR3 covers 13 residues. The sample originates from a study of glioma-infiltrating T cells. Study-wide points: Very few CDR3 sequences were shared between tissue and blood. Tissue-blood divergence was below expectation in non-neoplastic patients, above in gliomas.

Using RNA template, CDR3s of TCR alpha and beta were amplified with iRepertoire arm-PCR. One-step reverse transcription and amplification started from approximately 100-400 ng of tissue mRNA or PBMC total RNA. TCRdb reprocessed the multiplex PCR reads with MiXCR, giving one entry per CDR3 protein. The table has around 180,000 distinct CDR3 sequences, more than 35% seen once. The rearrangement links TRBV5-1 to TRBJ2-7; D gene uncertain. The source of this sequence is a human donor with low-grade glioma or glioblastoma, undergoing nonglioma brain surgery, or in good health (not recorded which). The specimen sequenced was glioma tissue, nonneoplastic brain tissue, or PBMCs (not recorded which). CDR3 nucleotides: TGCGCCAGCAGCGAATTGACTGGCTACGAGCAGTACTTC. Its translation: CASSELTGYEQYF.